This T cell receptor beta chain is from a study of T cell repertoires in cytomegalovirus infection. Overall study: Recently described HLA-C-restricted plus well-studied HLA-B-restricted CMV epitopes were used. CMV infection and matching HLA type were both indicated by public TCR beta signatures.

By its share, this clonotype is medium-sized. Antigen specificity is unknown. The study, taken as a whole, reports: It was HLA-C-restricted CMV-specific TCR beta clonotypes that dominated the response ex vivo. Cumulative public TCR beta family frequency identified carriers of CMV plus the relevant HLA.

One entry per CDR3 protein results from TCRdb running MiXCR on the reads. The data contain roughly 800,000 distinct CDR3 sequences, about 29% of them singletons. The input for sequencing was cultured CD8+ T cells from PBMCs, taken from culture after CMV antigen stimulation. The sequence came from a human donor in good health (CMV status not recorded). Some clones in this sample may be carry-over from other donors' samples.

The CDR3 DNA reads as TGTGCCAGCACACAACGGTCAGGGGGTTTTCGGGACACTGAAGCTTTCTTT. This sequence encodes CASTQRSGGFRDTEAFF. The chain employs TRBV7-9 and TRBJ1-1; TRBD1 matches 7 bases. Germline-derived CDR1 and CDR2 are SEHNR and FQNEAQ (reference sequence). This CDR3 contains 17 residues. The junction had 17 bases not matched to a gene; V was cut back by 7 bases and J by 3 bases. Looking up the rest from reference TRBV7-9 and TRBJ1-1 gives the full variable domain: DTGVSQNPRHKITKRGQNVTFRCDPISEHNRLYWYRQTLGQGPEFLTYFQNEAQLEKSRLLSDRFSAERPKGSFSTLEIQRTEQGDSAMYLCASTQRSGGFRDTEAFFGQGTRLTVV.